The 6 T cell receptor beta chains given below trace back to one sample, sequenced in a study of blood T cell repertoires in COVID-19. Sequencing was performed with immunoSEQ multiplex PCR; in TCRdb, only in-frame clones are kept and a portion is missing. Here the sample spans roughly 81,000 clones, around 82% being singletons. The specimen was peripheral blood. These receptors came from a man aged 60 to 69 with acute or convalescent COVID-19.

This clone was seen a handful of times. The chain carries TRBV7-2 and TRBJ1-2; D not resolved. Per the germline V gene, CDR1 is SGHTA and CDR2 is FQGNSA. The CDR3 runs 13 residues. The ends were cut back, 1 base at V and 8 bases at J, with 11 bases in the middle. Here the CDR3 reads CASSLVAERGYTF. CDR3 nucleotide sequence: TGTGCCAGCAGCTTAGTTGCGGAGAGGGGCTACACCTTC.

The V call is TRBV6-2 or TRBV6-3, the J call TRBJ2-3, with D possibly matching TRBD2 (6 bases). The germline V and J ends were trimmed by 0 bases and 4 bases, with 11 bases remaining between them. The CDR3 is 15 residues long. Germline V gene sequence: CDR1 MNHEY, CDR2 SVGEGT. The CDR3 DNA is TGTGCCAGCAGTTACTCCCTACTAGCCGCAGATACGCAGTATTTT. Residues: CASSYSLLAADTQYF.

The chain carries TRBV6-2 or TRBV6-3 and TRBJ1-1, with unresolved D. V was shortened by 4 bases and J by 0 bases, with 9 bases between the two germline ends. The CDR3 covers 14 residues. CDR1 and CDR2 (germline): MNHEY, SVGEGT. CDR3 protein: CASSFTGLNTEAFF. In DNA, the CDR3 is TGTGCCAGCAGTTTCACGGGATTGAACACTGAAGCTTTCTTT.

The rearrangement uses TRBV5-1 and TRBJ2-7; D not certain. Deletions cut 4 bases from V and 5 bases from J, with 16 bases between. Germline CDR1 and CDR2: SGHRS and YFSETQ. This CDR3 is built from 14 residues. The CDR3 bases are TGCGCCAGCAGCAAAGACTCCCCCCGAAACGAGCAGTACTTC. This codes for CASSKDSPRNEQYF.

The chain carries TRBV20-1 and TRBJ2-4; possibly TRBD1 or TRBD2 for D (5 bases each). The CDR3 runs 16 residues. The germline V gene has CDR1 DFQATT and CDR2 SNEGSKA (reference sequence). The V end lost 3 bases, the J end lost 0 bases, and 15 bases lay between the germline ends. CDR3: CSASAGRVKAKNIQYF. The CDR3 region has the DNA TGCAGTGCTAGTGCGGGCAGGGTTAAAGCCAAAAACATTCAGTACTTC.

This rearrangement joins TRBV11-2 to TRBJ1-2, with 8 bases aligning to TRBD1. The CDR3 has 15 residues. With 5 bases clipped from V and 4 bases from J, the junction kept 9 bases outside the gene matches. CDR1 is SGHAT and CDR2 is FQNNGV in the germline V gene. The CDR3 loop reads CASSQPRDRGYGYTF. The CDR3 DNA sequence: TGTGCCAGCAGCCAACCCCGAGACAGGGGCTATGGCTACACCTTC. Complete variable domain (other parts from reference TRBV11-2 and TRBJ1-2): EAGVAQSPRYKIIEKRQSVAFWCNPISGHATLYWYQQILGQGPKLLIQFQNNGVVDDSQLPKDRFSAERLKGVDSTLKIQPAKLEDSAVYLCASSQPRDRGYGYTFGSGTRLTVV.